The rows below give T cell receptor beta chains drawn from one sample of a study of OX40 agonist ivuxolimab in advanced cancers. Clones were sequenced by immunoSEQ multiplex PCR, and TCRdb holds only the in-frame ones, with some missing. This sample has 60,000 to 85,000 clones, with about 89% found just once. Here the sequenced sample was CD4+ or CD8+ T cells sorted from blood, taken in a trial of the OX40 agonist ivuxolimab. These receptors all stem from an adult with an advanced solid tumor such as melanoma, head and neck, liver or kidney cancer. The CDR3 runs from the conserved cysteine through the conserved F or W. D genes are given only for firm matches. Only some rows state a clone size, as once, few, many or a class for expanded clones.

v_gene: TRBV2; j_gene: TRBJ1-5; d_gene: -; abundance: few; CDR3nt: TGTGCCAGCAGTGAGGACCCCCGGATTCAGCCCCAGCATTTT; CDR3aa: CASSEDPRIQPQHF
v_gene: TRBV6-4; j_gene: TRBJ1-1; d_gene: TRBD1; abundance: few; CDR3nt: TGTGCCAGCAAAGGCAGCAGGGGGCGGGAAGCTTTCTTT; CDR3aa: CASKGSRGREAFF
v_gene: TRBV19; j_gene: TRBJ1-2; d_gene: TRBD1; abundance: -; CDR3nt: TGTGCCAGTAGTAGGACAGGGGAATATGGCTACACCTTC; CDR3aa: CASSRTGEYGYTF
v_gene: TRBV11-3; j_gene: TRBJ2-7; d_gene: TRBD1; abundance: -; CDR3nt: TGTGCCAGCAGCCCTCGGACAGGGGGAGGCGAGCAGTACTTC; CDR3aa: CASSPRTGGGEQYF
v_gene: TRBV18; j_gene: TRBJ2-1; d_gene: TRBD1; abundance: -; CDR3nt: TGTGCCAGCTCACTAGGGGGCCTAGTGGGCAATGAGCAGTTCTTC; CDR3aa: CASSLGGLVGNEQFF
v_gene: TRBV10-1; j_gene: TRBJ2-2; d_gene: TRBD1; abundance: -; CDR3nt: TGCGCCAGCGCCTCACAGGGGTACACCGGGGAGCTGTTTTTT; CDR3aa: CASASQGYTGELFF
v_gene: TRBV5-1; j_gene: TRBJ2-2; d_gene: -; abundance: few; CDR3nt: TGCGCCAGCAGCTTTCGTCCAAACACCGGGGAGCTGTTTTTT; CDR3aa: CASSFRPNTGELFF
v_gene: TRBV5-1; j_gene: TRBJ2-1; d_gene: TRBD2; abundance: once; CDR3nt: TGCGCCAGCAGCGCGCGCGGGACTAGTGACAATGAGCAGTTCTTC; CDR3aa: CASSARGTSDNEQFF
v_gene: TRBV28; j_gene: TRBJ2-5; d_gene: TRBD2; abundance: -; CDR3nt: TGTGCCAGCCGGGGGGGCCCTTGGGAGACCCAGTACTTC; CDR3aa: CASRGGPWETQYF
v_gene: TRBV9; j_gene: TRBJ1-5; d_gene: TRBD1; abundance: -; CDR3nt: TGTGCCAGCAGCCCTTCACCCCCCGGGACAGGGGCGTACGTCAATCAGCCCCAGCATTTT; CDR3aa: CASSPSPPGTGAYVNQPQHF
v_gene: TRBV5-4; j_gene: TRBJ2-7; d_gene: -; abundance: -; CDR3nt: TGTGCCAGCAGCTTGGAGGCCTCCGAGCAGTACTTC; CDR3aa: CASSLEASEQYF
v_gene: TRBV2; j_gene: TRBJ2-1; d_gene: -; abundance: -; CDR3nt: TGTGCCAGCGCAGCGGAGAATGAGCAGTTCTTC; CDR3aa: CASAAENEQFF
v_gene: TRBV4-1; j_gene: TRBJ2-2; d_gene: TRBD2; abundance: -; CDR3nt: TGCGCCAGCAGCCAACCGGGACTAGCGGGAAAAAACACCGGGGAGCTGTTTTTT; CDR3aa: CASSQPGLAGKNTGELFF
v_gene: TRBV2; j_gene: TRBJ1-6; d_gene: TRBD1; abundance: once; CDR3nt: TGTGCCAGCAGAGAACAGGGGAATCCGAATTCACCCCTCCACTTT; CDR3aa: CASREQGNPNSPLHF
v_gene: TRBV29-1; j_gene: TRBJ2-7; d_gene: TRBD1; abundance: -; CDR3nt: TGCAGCGCGGGACAGGGTACCTACGAGCAGTACTTC; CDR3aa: CSAGQGTYEQYF
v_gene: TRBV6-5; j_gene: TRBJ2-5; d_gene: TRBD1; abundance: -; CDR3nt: TGTGCCAGCAGGAAGACAGGGCCTCAAGAGACCCAGTACTTC; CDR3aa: CASRKTGPQETQYF
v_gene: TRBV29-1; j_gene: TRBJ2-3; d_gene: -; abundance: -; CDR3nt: TGCAGCGGGGGTAGCCGTGGAGATACGCAGTATTTT; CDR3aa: CSGGSRGDTQYF
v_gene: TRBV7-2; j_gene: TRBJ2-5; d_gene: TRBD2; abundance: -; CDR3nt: TGTGCCAGCAGCTCGAGACTAGCGGGCCAAGAGACCCAGTACTTC; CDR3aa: CASSSRLAGQETQYF
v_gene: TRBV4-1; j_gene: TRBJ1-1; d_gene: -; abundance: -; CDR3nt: TGCGCCAGCAGCCAAGGAAATTTAGCTTTCTTT; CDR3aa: CASSQGNLAFF
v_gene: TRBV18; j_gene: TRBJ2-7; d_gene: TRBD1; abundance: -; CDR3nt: TGTGCCAGCTCACCGAGCCGGGACAGGGGGCTTGAGCAGTACTTC; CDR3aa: CASSPSRDRGLEQYF
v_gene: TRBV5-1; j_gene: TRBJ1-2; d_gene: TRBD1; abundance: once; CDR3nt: TGCGCCAGCAGCTTGTCCCGACAGGGGGGAGACTATGGCTACACCTTC; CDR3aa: CASSLSRQGGDYGYTF
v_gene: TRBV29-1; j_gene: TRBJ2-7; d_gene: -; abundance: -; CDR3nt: TGCAGCGTTGAAATTTTAGGGGTCAGCGAGCAGTACTTC; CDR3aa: CSVEILGVSEQYF
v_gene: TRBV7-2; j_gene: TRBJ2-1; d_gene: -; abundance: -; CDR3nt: TGTGCCAGCAGCAAGACGGGGGTCTCCTACAATGAGCAGTTCTTC; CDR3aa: CASSKTGVSYNEQFF
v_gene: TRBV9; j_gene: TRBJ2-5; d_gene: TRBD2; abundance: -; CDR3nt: TGTGCCAGCAGCGTCCAGCGGGGCGAAGGGGAGACCCAGTACTTC; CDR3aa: CASSVQRGEGETQYF
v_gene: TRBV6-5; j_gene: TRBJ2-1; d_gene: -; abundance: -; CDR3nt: TGTGCCAGCTCTCGCGAACATGAGCAGTTCTTC; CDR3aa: CASSREHEQFF